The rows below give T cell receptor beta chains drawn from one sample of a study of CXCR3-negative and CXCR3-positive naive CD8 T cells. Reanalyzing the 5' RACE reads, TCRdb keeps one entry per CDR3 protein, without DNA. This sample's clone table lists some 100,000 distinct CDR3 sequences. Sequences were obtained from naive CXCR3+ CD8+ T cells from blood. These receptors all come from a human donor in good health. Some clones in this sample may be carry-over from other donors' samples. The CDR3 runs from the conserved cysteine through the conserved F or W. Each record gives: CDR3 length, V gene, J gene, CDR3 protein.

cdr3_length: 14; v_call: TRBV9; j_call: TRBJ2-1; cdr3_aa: CASSLGPPYNEQFF
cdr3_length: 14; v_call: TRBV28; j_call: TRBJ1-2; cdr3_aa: CASSLSRGHGGYTF
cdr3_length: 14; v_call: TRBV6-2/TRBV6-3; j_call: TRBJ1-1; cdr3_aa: CASSYASRGTEAFF
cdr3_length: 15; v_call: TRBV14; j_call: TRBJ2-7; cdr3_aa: CASSQVVAVIYEQYF
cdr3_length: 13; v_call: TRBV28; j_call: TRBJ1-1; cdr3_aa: CASSLSGSTEAFF
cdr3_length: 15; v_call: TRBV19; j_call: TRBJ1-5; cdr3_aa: CASSIAGLGNQPQHF
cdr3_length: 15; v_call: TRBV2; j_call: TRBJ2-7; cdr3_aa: CASSAFVQGVSEQYF
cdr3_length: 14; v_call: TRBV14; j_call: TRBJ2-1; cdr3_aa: CASSQDWDYNEQFF
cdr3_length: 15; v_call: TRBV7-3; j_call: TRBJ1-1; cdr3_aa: CASSFLRRGATEAFF
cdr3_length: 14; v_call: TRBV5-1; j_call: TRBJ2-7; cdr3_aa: CASSSVAGSWEQYF
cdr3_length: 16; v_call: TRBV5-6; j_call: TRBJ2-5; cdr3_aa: CASSLEGTSRQETQYF